This T cell receptor (beta chain) was sequenced for a study of T cells in tuberculosis (dated by TCRdb to about 2018). Some background on the complete study: The study combined CD1B tetramers and high-throughput TCR immunosequencing to characterize T cells specific for the mycobacterial lipid antigen glucose monomycolate (GMM). A South African clinical cohort compared IGRA-negative adolescents, IGRA-positive adolescents with latent tuberculosis and adults with active tuberculosis, more than 9 per group. PBMC from active tuberculosis patients were archived either before standard anti-tuberculosis treatment began or within 7 days of its start.

TCR libraries were generated with the immunoSEQ multiplex PCR assay, using TCR-beta and/or TCR-alpha/delta assays for each sample. The amplified TCR libraries were sequenced using the Illumina high-throughput platform. From the authors' description of their analysis: Clustering and dimensionality reduction relied on pairwise TCRdist distances among GMM-specific receptors from T cells that were either sorted ex vivo or expanded in vitro. Each clinical repertoire was assigned a mean NN-distance score, defined as the average TCRdist to the nearest 10% of tetramer-positive reference sequences. GEM TCR motif frequency was computed as the fraction of unique TCRs matching known GEM sequences by V/J usage and CDR3 length. Linear discriminant analysis with leave-one-out cross-validation, implemented in scikit-learn, was used to classify active tuberculosis. The table was pulled from immuneACCESS by TCRdb, which kept in-frame rearrangements only. Such tables lose some clones; where checked, under half of the loss comes from unresolved V genes, and the rest has no known cause. The DNA gave D and trimming, while V, J and clone size come from that table. For this sample there are 29,000 or so clones; about 91% appear just once. 5.5% to 8% of the sample belongs to the ten largest clones.

The germline V gene sets CDR1 to SGHDT and CDR2 to YYEEEE. The CDR3 covers 16 residues, taking in both the cysteine and the phenylalanine. Of all the DNA, just the CDR3 is kept, 48 bases in frame from base 1. V was cut back by 1 base and J by 0 bases, leaving a gap of 8 bases between them. Taken with the paper, the label for time point translates to: new active TB diagnosis, blood taken before or within 7 days of starting treatment. The patients with active tuberculosis were newly diagnosed, HIV-seronegative South African adults aged 18 years or older. Confirmation of active tuberculosis came from positive sputum smear microscopy and/or a positive M. tuberculosis culture. Immunosequencing was performed on unsorted cryopreserved PBMC, with 110,000 or so T cells per clinical donor covered on average. The investigation overall reported the following: Which clinical samples got chosen depended on the availability of cryopreserved specimens, and the active tuberculosis cases were adults, whereas the controls were adolescents. Using GEM motif frequencies, a classifier achieved 70% accuracy, whereas a classifier built on the diverse GMM-specific repertoire got to more than 85% accuracy (AUROC around 0.89). Shorter CDR3-alpha lengths in active tuberculosis patients partly drove the smaller NN-distances, and the TCR-beta difference was not statistically significant. Smaller mean NN-distances to GMM-specific TCRs were observed in active tuberculosis TCR-alpha repertoires than in IGRA-negative controls, suggesting clonal expansion of GMM-specific TCRs.

Of note for this clone: Which antigen it targets is not known. The sample holds no much larger clone one base away, and base qualities are not on file.

Sequenced material: PBMCs, taken at tuberculosis diagnosis. The V gene is TRBV5-6 and the J gene is TRBJ1-6; the best D guess is TRBD1, with 6 bases matching. The TCR comes from an adult with tuberculosis. Here the CDR3 is given as CASSLRGSSYNSPLHF. The nucleotides read TGTGCCAGCAGCTTGAGGGGGAGCTCCTATAATTCACCCCTCCACTTT.